This TCR beta chain was captured in a study of cytomegalovirus exposure and HLA in healthy donors. Primers for the PCR totalled 60 Vbeta and 13 Jbeta. Method: immunoSEQ multiplex PCR; TCRdb's copy keeps in-frame clones and lacks some. The sample totals about 140,000 clones. This clonotype was obtained from a woman aged 18-29 years in good health and CMV-seronegative. Sequenced: PBMCs.

CDR3 residues: CASSLRGRGETQYF. CDR3 sequence (DNA): TGCGCCAGCAGCCTCAGAGGTCGGGGGGAGACCCAGTACTTC. This chain uses TRBV5-1 with TRBJ2-5; possibly TRBD2 for D (6 bases). The CDR3 sequence is 14 residues long. Germline CDR1 and CDR2: SGHRS and YFSETQ. The V and J ends lost 4 bases and 5 bases respectively, with 15 bases between them.